This T cell receptor (beta chain) was sequenced in a study of untreated major depressive disorder. This CDR3 contains 15 residues. J was trimmed by 2 bases and V by 3 bases; bases with no gene match: 5. Germline CDR1 is SGHTA and CDR2 is FQGNSA. Sequencing was performed with immunoSEQ multiplex PCR; in TCRdb, only in-frame clones are kept and a portion is missing. The data contain 20,000 to 25,000 clones, 80% to 90% of them singletons. The chain carries TRBV7-2 and TRBJ1-1, with 8 bases lining up with TRBD1. Sequencing was carried out using CD4+ T cells from PBMCs. This clonotype was obtained from a woman in her twenties or thirties in good health. The CDR3 DNA follows: TGTGCCAGCAGCTTTCGCAGGGGGCCCAACACTGAAGCTTTCTTT. As protein: CASSFRRGPNTEAFF. The full variable domain, with the rest looked up from reference TRBV7-2 and TRBJ1-1, is GAGVSQSPSNKVTEKGKDVELRCDPISGHTALYWYRQSLGQGLEFLIYFQGNSAPDKSGLPSDRFSAERTGGSVSTLTIQRTQQEDSAVYLCASSFRRGPNTEAFFGQGTRLTVV.